The rows below give T cell receptor beta chains drawn from one sample of a study of a mutant IDH1 vaccine in newly diagnosed glioma. The repertoire was sequenced with immunoSEQ multiplex PCR; TCRdb's copy has only in-frame clones and lacks some. The repertoire holds roughly 49,000 clones, with approximately 92% as singletons. Their antigens are not known. This specimen consisted of PBMCs, obtained from a glioma patient whose treatment included an IDH1 peptide vaccine. All receptors derive from a man aged 50-60 years with glioma. Each CDR3 is given with its conserved first and last residue. Fields, in order: J gene, D gene, CDR3 length, clone size, V gene, CDR3 DNA, CDR3 protein. D genes are given only for firm matches. Not every row has a clone size; where given, it reads once, few, many or a size class.

TRBJ1-3 | . | 13 | . | TRBV2 | TGTGCCAGCACCTTGACAGCAGGAAACACCATATATTTT | CASTLTAGNTIYF
TRBJ1-5 | . | 15 | once | TRBV28 | TGTGCCAGCACCCGTGACGGAGAGATAAATCAGCCCCAGCATTTT | CASTRDGEINQPQHF
TRBJ1-4 | . | 17 | once | TRBV18 | TGTGCCAGCTCAGGAGGAAGCGGGCGGGCGTTGGGCGAAAAACTGTTTTTT | CASSGGSGRALGEKLFF
TRBJ2-2 | . | 13 | . | TRBV9 | TGTGCCAGCAGCGTAGTTGCAACCGGGGAGCTGTTTTTT | CASSVVATGELFF
TRBJ1-1 | . | 13 | once | TRBV7-7 | TGTGCTAGCAGCTTAGGGGAGTCCACTGAAGCTTTCTTT | CASSLGESTEAFF
TRBJ1-3 | . | 15 | . | TRBV30 | TGTGCCTGGGTGACCAGGGACCCCTCTGGAAACACCATATATTTT | CAWVTRDPSGNTIYF
TRBJ1-5 | . | 13 | . | TRBV6-6 | TGTGCCAGCAGTTATGGGCCATTAGGGCCCCAGCATTTT | CASSYGPLGPQHF
TRBJ1-3 | . | 14 | once | TRBV6-5 | TGTGCCAGCAGTTACAGTAGGTCTGGAAACACCATATATTTT | CASSYSRSGNTIYF
TRBJ1-3 | . | 15 | . | TRBV9 | TGTGCCAGCAGCGTAGGGACAGCTAAAGGAAACACCATATATTTT | CASSVGTAKGNTIYF
TRBJ1-3 | . | 14 | . | TRBV11-2 | TGTGCCAGCAGTCTGCAATTCGCTGGAAACACCATATATTTT | CASSLQFAGNTIYF
TRBJ2-2 | TRBD1 | 15 | once | TRBV5-4 | TGTGCCAGCAGCACGGGACAGGCGAACACCGGGGAGCTGTTTTTT | CASSTGQANTGELFF
TRBJ2-7 | TRBD1 | 15 | . | TRBV5-1 | TGCGCCAGCAGCTCCTATGGGGACAGGTCCAACGAGCAGTACTTC | CASSSYGDRSNEQYF
TRBJ2-1 | . | 14 | . | TRBV5-1 | TGCGCCAGCAGCTTGGGCGGAATTGACAATGAGCAGTTCTTC | CASSLGGIDNEQFF
TRBJ2-5 | . | 13 | . | TRBV29-1 | TGCAGCGTTGAAACTCGTGACCAAGAGACCCAGTACTTC | CSVETRDQETQYF
TRBJ2-1 | TRBD2 | 12 | . | TRBV5-6 | TGTGCCAGCAGCACAACAGGGACTAGCTGCGTCTTC | CASSTTGTSCVF
TRBJ2-2 | . | 12 | . | TRBV30 | TGTGCCTGGAGTGTACAGGGAGGAAAGCTGTTTTTT | CAWSVQGGKLFF
TRBJ2-7 | . | 13 | . | TRBV27 | TGTGCCAGCAGTCCTACCCTTCTCTACGAGCAGTACTTC | CASSPTLLYEQYF
TRBJ1-4 | TRBD1 | 16 | . | TRBV4-2 | TGTGCCAGCAGCCAAGAACCGGGACAGGCGAATGAAAAACTGTTTTTT | CASSQEPGQANEKLFF
TRBJ1-1 | . | 15 | few | TRBV19 | TGTGCCAGTAGTATGGGACGGGGGGCCTACACTGAAGCTTTCTTT | CASSMGRGAYTEAFF
TRBJ2-3 | . | 13 | . | TRBV5-6 | TGTGCCAGCAGCCCTTTCAGCACAGATACGCAGTATTTT | CASSPFSTDTQYF
TRBJ1-1 | TRBD1 | 16 | . | TRBV5-1 | TGCGCCAGCAGCTTTACCGGGACAGGGCAAACCACTGAAGCTTTCTTT | CASSFTGTGQTTEAFF
TRBJ1-5 | TRBD1 | 14 | . | TRBV7-8 | TGTGCCAGCAGCCCAAACAGGGGGCTTCAGCCCCAGCATTTT | CASSPNRGLQPQHF
TRBJ2-5 | TRBD2 | 15 | . | TRBV6-5 | TGTGCCAGCAGCAAAGCGGGAGCCTCCCAAGAGACCCAGTACTTC | CASSKAGASQETQYF
TRBJ1-2 | TRBD1 | 16 | . | TRBV15 | TGTGCCACCAGCAGAGCGGGACAGCGATCTAACTATGGCTACACCTTC | CATSRAGQRSNYGYTF
TRBJ2-1 | . | 16 | . | TRBV5-6 | TGTGCCAGCAGCTTGCATGGGACACAAACCTACAATGAGCAGTTCTTC | CASSLHGTQTYNEQFF
TRBJ2-3 | TRBD2 | 19 | . | TRBV10-2 | TGCGCCAGCAGTGAGTCGGGACTAGCGGGGGGGCGTGGCACAGATACGCAGTATTTT | CASSESGLAGGRGTDTQYF
TRBJ1-1 | . | 16 | . | TRBV7-2 | TGTGCCAGCAGCTTATTGGTCCAGGGGTTTGGCACTGAAGCTTTCTTT | CASSLLVQGFGTEAFF
TRBJ2-7 | . | 15 | . | TRBV7-6 | TGTGCCAGCAGCTTAACGGAGGGGGAATTTTACGAGCAGTACTTC | CASSLTEGEFYEQYF